The rows below give T cell receptor beta chains drawn from one sample of a study of blood T cell repertoires in COVID-19. Repertoires were generated with immunoSEQ multiplex PCR, while TCRdb's copy carries only in-frame clones and drops some. This table holds roughly 330,000 clones, 65% to 90% found once. The sequenced sample consisted of PBMCs or T cells enriched from blood (not recorded which). The receptors here all came from a woman younger than 35 who had recovered from COVID-19. The CDR3 runs from the conserved cysteine through the conserved F or W. The D gene is left open where the match is weak.

j_gene | v_gene | d_gene | len | CDR3aa | CDR3nt
TRBJ2-7 | TRBV5-1 | TRBD1 | 15 | CASTTLRDSSYEQYF | TGCGCCAGCACCACCCTTAGGGACAGTTCCTACGAGCAGTACTTC
TRBJ2-7 | TRBV23-1 | - | 16 | CASSPQNWRGYYEQYF | TGCGCCAGCAGTCCCCAAAACTGGCGGGGATACTACGAGCAGTACTTC
TRBJ2-3 | TRBV5-1 | - | 16 | CASSLGSGGGTDTQYF | TGCGCCAGCAGCTTGGGTTCGGGGGGCGGAACAGATACGCAGTATTTT
TRBJ2-7 | TRBV25-1 | - | 14 | CASSESVFPYEQYF | TGTGCCAGCAGTGAATCCGTGTTTCCCTACGAGCAGTACTTC
TRBJ2-3 | TRBV29-1 | TRBD2 | 12 | CSVGLVPDTQYF | TGCAGCGTGGGACTAGTGCCAGATACGCAGTATTTT
TRBJ1-1 | TRBV6-5 | - | 14 | CASSTDTGNEAAFF | TGTGCCAGCAGCACCGATACAGGGAATGAGGCGGCTTTCTTT
TRBJ1-6 | TRBV19 | - | 14 | CASSIGQKNSPLHF | TGTGCCAGTAGTATCGGACAGAAGAATTCACCCCTCCACTTT
TRBJ2-1 | TRBV5-1 | TRBD2 | 15 | CASSPAGGVYNEQFF | TGCGCCAGCAGCCCAGCGGGAGGGGTCTACAATGAGCAGTTCTTC
TRBJ2-2 | TRBV6-5 | TRBD1 | 14 | CASSRTGVAGELFF | TGTGCCAGCAGTCGGACAGGGGTTGCCGGGGAGCTGTTTTTT
TRBJ2-1 | TRBV5-1 | TRBD2 | 16 | CASSLSSGGTYNEQFF | TGCGCCAGCAGCTTGAGTAGCGGGGGAACCTACAATGAGCAGTTCTTC
TRBJ1-6 | TRBV28 | - | 16 | CASSLPRGLNNSPLHF | TGTGCCAGCAGTTTACCTCGGGGTCTTAATAATTCACCCCTCCACTTT
TRBJ2-6 | TRBV29-1 | - | 14 | CSVNLGAGANVLTF | TGCAGCGTCAATTTGGGGGCCGGGGCCAACGTCCTGACTTTC
TRBJ1-5 | TRBV18 | - | 14 | CASSGGQHNQPQHF | TGTGCCAGCTCAGGCGGACAGCACAATCAGCCCCAGCATTTT